A single sample gave rise to the 10 T cell receptor beta chains below, sequenced in a study of cytotoxic CD8 clonotypes in ibrutinib-treated CLL (dated by TCRdb to the early 2020s). The time point label, read with the paper, signifies: around 2 years on ibrutinib. The library was generated by the immunoSEQ multiplex PCR assay. Here the immuneACCESS table is served through TCRdb, limited to in-frame sequences with V and J called. Missing clones are a known gap in these copies; in checked studies unresolved V genes cover under half, and the rest lacks a known reason. The sample includes some 150,000 clones, with about 78% observed a single time. About 5% of the sample lies in the top ten. Sequences were derived from PBMCs, sampled after 24 months of ibrutinib treatment. The receptors shown here come from a human donor with chronic lymphocytic leukemia.

The rearrangement joins TRBV6-1 to TRBJ2-3; 13 bases are shared with TRBD2. The CDR3 sequence is 16 residues long. Germline V gives CDR1 MNHNS, CDR2 SASEGT. Trimming removed 4 bases from V and 4 bases from J; junction bases left unmatched: 5. Here the CDR3 reads CASSVTSGRGADTQYF. CDR3 in DNA: TGTGCCAGCAGTGTCACTAGCGGGAGGGGGGCAGATACGCAGTATTTT.

This clone was seen just once. This sequence joins TRBV7-3 and TRBJ1-4; D may be TRBD1 (5 bases). This CDR3 spans 13 amino acids. Germline V lookup: CDR1 SGHTA, CDR2 FQGTGA. V lost 3 bases and J lost 8, with 10 bases in between. CDR3 in DNA: TGTGCCAGCAGCTTCGGGACCGGGGAAAAACTGTTTTTT. As protein: CASSFGTGEKLFF. Supplemented by reference TRBV7-3 and TRBJ1-4, the full variable domain reads GAGVSQTPSNKVTEKGKYVELRCDPISGHTALYWYRQSLGQGPEFLIYFQGTGAADDSGLPNDRFFAVRPEGSVSTLKIQRTERGDSAVYLCASSFGTGEKLFFGSGTQLSVL.

The gene calls are TRBV7-5 and TRBJ2-7; the table assigns TRBD1, which was not confirmed against the DNA. TRBV7-5 corresponds to a pseudogene. The CDR3 extends over 14 amino acids. As DNA, the CDR3 is TGTGCCAGAAGCTCGCGACAGGGATGGCGCGAGCAGTACTTC. Residues: CARSSRQGWREQYF.

The V call is TRBV6-5, the J call TRBJ2-1; D may be TRBD2 (6 bases). Trimming left V 5 bases short and J 7 bases short, with 18 bases between. In germline, CDR1 is MNHEY, CDR2 SVGAGI. CDR3 length: 15 amino acids. CDR3 coding DNA: TGTGCCAGCAGTAGGTCCCGGGAGCTCTGGAATGAGCAGTTCTTC. It is translated as CASSRSRELWNEQFF.

The chain employs TRBV29-1 and TRBJ2-6; the D is unclear. The length of the CDR3 is 14 residues. Germline lookup yields CDR1 SQVTM and CDR2 ANQGSEA. V lost 7 bases to trimming and J lost 0 bases, with 10 bases between them. This CDR3 is CSAATASGANVLTF. The CDR3, as DNA: TGCAGCGCCGCGACGGCCTCTGGGGCCAACGTCCTGACTTTC.

This clone was counted only a few times. The chain employs TRBV5-1 and TRBJ2-3, with a weak D call TRBD2 (7 bases). The CDR3 loop spans 16 amino acids. The V end was cut by 0 bases, the J end by 6 bases, with 17 bases between. CDR1 and CDR2 from the germline V gene are SGHRS and YFSETQ. This CDR3 reads CASSLVGGALTDTQYF. The CDR3 nucleotides are TGCGCCAGCAGCTTGGTTGGGGGGGCGTTGACGGATACGCAGTATTTT.

This clone showed up just once. This chain connects TRBV4-3 to TRBJ2-5; 9 bases agree with TRBD1. The CDR3 runs 16 residues. J lost 1 base, V lost 6 bases, and 9 bases had no gene match. Germline loops: CDR1 LGHNA, CDR2 YSLEER. The CDR3 nucleotides are TGCGCCAGCAGTTCGTTTGGGACAGGGTCCCAAGAGACCCAGTACTTC. Translating it yields CASSSFGTGSQETQYF.

The chain recombines TRBV27 with TRBJ2-5; D call uncertain. The CDR3 runs 12 residues. Germline V gene lookup returns CDR1 MNHEY and CDR2 SMNVEV (reference sequence). The V end lost 6 bases, the J end lost 0 bases, and 5 bases lay between the germline ends. The DNA of the CDR3 is TGTGCCAGCAGACTGAACCAAGAGACCCAGTACTTC. Residues: CASRLNQETQYF.

The CDR3 DNA sequence: TGTGCCAGCAGCCAGGGTGGGGGGGAACACGGGGAGCTGTTTTTT. This translates into CASSQGGGEHGELFF. The rearrangement uses TRBV4-2 and TRBJ2-2; TRBD2 matches at 7 bases. CDR3 length: 15 residues. CDR1 LGHNA and CDR2 YNFKEQ come from the germline V gene. V shed 3 bases, J shed 7 bases, and the junction held 8 bases outside the gene matches.

This chain links TRBV19 with TRBJ1-2; 8 nucleotides agree with TRBD1. The CDR3 contains 14 residues. Trimming cost V 7 bases and J 7 bases; bases outside gene matches: 11. Germline CDR1 and CDR2: LNHDA and SQIVND (reference sequence). The CDR3 region has the DNA TGTGCCAGTAAGCGGGACAGGCGCGTCGGTGGCTACACCTTC. Translation gives CASKRDRRVGGYTF.